These 4 T cell receptor beta chains share one sample of origin, sequenced in a study of T cells in Graves' hyperthyroidism and ophthalmopathy (dated by TCRdb to the late 2010s). Library preparation was by multiplex PCR. TCRdb names Illumina HiSeq 2000 as the instrument used. TCR beta CDR3 regions were amplified from RNA transcripts. A first-round RT-PCR of the TCR CDR3 used the HTBI primer set with the Qiagen OneStep RT-PCR kit. TCRdb redid the processing of the public reads, applying fastp at Q25 and MiXCR, and retained in-frame beta chains. Rows merge per CDR3 protein into single entries with the most common DNA and genes. The sample data list roughly 520,000 distinct CDR3 sequences, and around 24% of these were observed just once. About 10% of the sample is taken by the ten largest. The sequencing sample was made of blood. Receptor source: a woman aged 25 to 39 with Graves' ophthalmopathy.

This clonotype was detected a few times. The rearrangement uses TRBV28 and TRBJ2-2; D remains ambiguous. CDR1 is MDHEN, CDR2 SYDVKM, per germline. The CDR3 loop spans 14 amino acids. The V end was cut by 4 bases, the J end by 3 bases, with 9 bases between. In nucleotides, the CDR3 is TGTGCCAGCAGTTCCCCGACCCACACCGGGGAGCTGTTTTTT. This gives the protein CASSSPTHTGELFF.

The V gene is TRBV30, the J gene TRBJ1-1, with TRBD1 matching over 7 bases. This CDR3 has 13 amino acids. Looked up from germline, CDR1 is GTSNPN and CDR2 is SVGIG (reference sequence). V was clipped by 2 bases and J by 1 base; unmatched bases: 1. Here the CDR3 DNA reads TGTGCCTGGAGTAGGGACAGGAACACTGAAGCTTTCTTT. Its translation: CAWSRDRNTEAFF.

V and J are TRBV18 and TRBJ2-7; D may correspond to TRBD1 or TRBD2 (5 bases each). Germline CDR1 KGHSH, CDR2 LQKENI. V was pared by 3 bases and J by 5 bases, with 17 bases between. There are 15 residues in the CDR3. This chain's CDR3 is CASSPSVGVVNEQYF. In nucleotides, the CDR3 is TGTGCCAGCTCACCCTCCGTGGGGGTTGTAAACGAGCAGTACTTC.

Many counts were recorded for this clonotype. The rearrangement links TRBV10-3 to TRBJ2-7; possible D gene TRBD1, 6 bases. Trimming took 0 bases from V and 3 from J, leaving 9 bases between them. Germline CDR1 is ENHRY and CDR2 is SYGVKD. This CDR3 has 14 amino acids. The CDR3 DNA reads as TGTGCCATCAGTGAGTCGATAGGGGGCTACGAGCAGTACTTC. This codes for CAISESIGGYEQYF.